These 19 T cell receptor beta chains originate from one sample sequenced in a study of blood T cell repertoires in COVID-19. Produced via immunoSEQ multiplex PCR; TCRdb's table is partial and in-frame only. The sample has approximately 400,000 clones; approximately 90% are singletons. The sample consisted of PBMCs or T cells enriched from blood (not recorded which). The receptors originated from a woman between 18 and 30 years old who had recovered from COVID-19.

The chain combines TRBV28 with TRBJ1-1; no firm D call. CDR1 and CDR2 from the germline V gene are MDHEN and SYDVKM. V was cut by 3 bases and J by 1 base, with 9 bases left in between. The CDR3 totals 14 residues. The CDR3: CASSFLRRNTEAFF. In nucleotides, the CDR3 is TGTGCCAGCAGTTTCTTAAGGAGGAACACTGAAGCTTTCTTT.

About this clone: At one end the junction does not follow the germline gene, possibly because of a read error. This chain links TRBV5-1 with TRBJ1-5, with D possibly TRBD1 on 5 matching bases. Germline V gives CDR1 SGHRS, CDR2 YFSETQ. The CDR3 has 13 residues. The DNA of the CDR3 is TGCGCCAGCAGGTTGGACAAAAATCAGCCCCAGCATTTT. It encodes CASRLDKNQPQHF.

The chain carries TRBV18 and TRBJ2-1, with 7 nucleotides matching TRBD1. V lost 3 bases and J lost 3; bases outside the gene matches: 8. This CDR3 has 16 amino acids. The germline V gene has CDR1 KGHSH and CDR2 LQKENI. DNA of the CDR3: TGTGCCAGCTCACCGTCCAGGGGGTCGGGCTACAATGAGCAGTTCTTC. Translation gives CASSPSRGSGYNEQFF.

This CDR3 is CASSQGGFEAFF. CDR3 coding DNA: TGTGCCAGCAGCCAAGGAGGCTTTGAAGCTTTCTTT. This sequence joins TRBV14 and TRBJ1-1, with D uncertain. Germline V gives CDR1 SGHDN, CDR2 FVKESK. V lost 1 base, J lost 7 bases, and 7 bases lay in between. There are 12 residues in the CDR3.

The chain combines TRBV11-2 with TRBJ2-1; 11 nucleotides align to TRBD2. V shed 4 bases, J shed 8 bases, and the junction held 13 bases outside the gene matches. The length of the CDR3 is 17 residues. Germline V gene lookup returns CDR1 SGHAT and CDR2 FQNNGV. For the CDR3, the DNA is TGTGCCAGCAGCTGGACTCTTAGCGGGGGGGCTAGCGATGAGCAGTTCTTC. Its protein product is CASSWTLSGGASDEQFF.

The chain carries TRBV6-5 and TRBJ1-1; 7 nucleotides line up with TRBD1. CDR3 length: 13 residues. V trimming: 6 bases; J trimming: 6 bases; junction bases outside the gene matches: 7. Germline V gene lookup returns CDR1 MNHEY and CDR2 SVGAGI. The CDR3 DNA follows: TGTGCCAGCAGCCCGAGGGGGCTAGCTGAAGCTTTCTTT. Amino acid sequence: CASSPRGLAEAFF.

The chain has TRBV5-1 and TRBJ1-1; unclear D gene. V was cut by 4 bases and J by 1 base, with 8 bases left in between. The CDR3 runs 13 residues. CDR1 is SGHRS, CDR2 YFSETQ, per germline. The CDR3 sequence is CASSMDGNTEAFF. Written as DNA, the CDR3 is TGCGCCAGCAGCATGGACGGGAACACTGAAGCTTTCTTT.

The chain joins TRBV7-9 to TRBJ1-2; the D gene is possibly TRBD1 (6 bases). Germline V gene data show CDR1 as SEHNR and CDR2 as FQNEAQ (reference sequence). This CDR3 contains 18 residues. V was pared by 2 bases and J by 8 bases, with 27 bases between. Here the CDR3 DNA reads TGTGCCAGCAGCTTAAAGTGGGATGAACAGGGTCCCGAGGAGGGCTACACCTTC. Translation: CASSLKWDEQGPEEGYTF.

The chain joins TRBV5-6 to TRBJ1-3; D not resolved. The CDR3 consists of 14 residues. Between the trimmed V and J ends, which lost 2 bases and 2 bases, there was a span of 8 bases. The germline gives CDR1 SGHDT, CDR2 YYEEEE. The chain's CDR3 is CASSFVGAGNTIYF. The CDR3 DNA follows: TGTGCCAGCAGCTTCGTCGGGGCTGGAAACACCATATATTTT.

The chain has TRBV30 and TRBJ2-7, with D possibly matching TRBD1 (5 bases). Germline CDR1 and CDR2: GTSNPN and SVGIG (reference sequence). Between the trimmed V and J ends, which lost 0 bases and 1 base, there was a span of 10 bases. CDR3 size: 14 residues. CDR3 protein: CAWSVDRRSYEQYF. Written as DNA, the CDR3 is TGTGCCTGGAGTGTAGACAGACGGTCCTACGAGCAGTACTTC.

The DNA of the CDR3 is TGTGCCAGCAGCTTAACTGGTACGAAGCAAGAGACCCAGTACTTC. Protein sequence: CASSLTGTKQETQYF. This sequence joins TRBV7-2 and TRBJ2-5; D is uncertain. CDR3 length equals 15 residues. CDR1 and CDR2 from the germline V gene are SGHTA and FQGNSA. The V end was cut by 2 bases, the J end by 2 bases, with 12 bases between.

The V gene is TRBV28, the J gene TRBJ1-4; no reliable D call. CDR1 MDHEN and CDR2 SYDVKM come from the germline V gene. The CDR3 consists of 12 residues. The ends were cut back, 4 bases at V and 10 bases at J, with 10 bases in the middle. The CDR3 sequence is CASSYSEGKLFF. The CDR3 nucleotides read TGTGCCAGCAGTTACTCAGAGGGAAAACTGTTTTTT.

The chain carries TRBV11-2 and TRBJ2-3; D is perhaps TRBD1 (5 bases). Trimming left V 1 base short and J 4 bases short, with 9 bases between. The CDR3 runs 14 residues. Per the germline V gene, CDR1 is SGHAT and CDR2 is FQNNGV. The CDR3 here is CASSLVRASDTQYF. The CDR3 bases are TGTGCCAGCAGCTTAGTCAGGGCCTCAGATACGCAGTATTTT.

Regarding this clone: At the DNA level, this CDR3 is encoded by other sequences in the same sample as well. The chain carries TRBV7-2 and TRBJ2-7; D unclear. Germline CDR1 reads SGHTA; CDR2 reads FQGNSA. V lost 2 bases and J lost 0, with 8 bases in between. The CDR3 covers 14 residues. CDR3 sequence (DNA): TGTGCCAGCAGCTTATTACGGTCCTCCTACGAGCAGTACTTC. It translates to CASSLLRSSYEQYF.

The chain uses TRBV11-2 and TRBJ1-1, with a weak D call TRBD1 (6 bases). From germline, CDR1 is SGHAT and CDR2 FQNNGV. There are 14 residues in the CDR3. Deletions cut 5 bases from V and 5 bases from J, with 15 bases between. As DNA, the CDR3 is TGTGCCAGCAGCCCCAACAGGGACGGGACTGAAGCTTTCTTT. Its protein product is CASSPNRDGTEAFF.

In regard to this clone: Within the sample, other DNA sequences also encode this same CDR3. V is TRBV6-5 and J is TRBJ1-1, with no clear D. The V gene lost 5 bases and the J gene lost 1 base, with 2 bases spanning the gap. The CDR3 is 11 residues long. CDR1 MNHEY and CDR2 SVGAGI come from the germline V gene. The CDR3 sequence: CASSRNTEAFF. The DNA of the CDR3 is TGTGCCAGCAGTCGGAACACTGAAGCTTTCTTT.

The DNA for the CDR3 is TGTGCCAGCTCACCAGCTACGGAGACCCAGTACTTC. It encodes CASSPATETQYF. The V and J genes are TRBV18 and TRBJ2-5, with unresolved D. The length of the CDR3 is 12 residues. Germline assignment: CDR1 KGHSH and CDR2 LQKENI. Trimming stripped 2 bases from V and 5 bases from J, with 6 bases between. The full variable domain, with the rest looked up from reference TRBV18 and TRBJ2-5, is NAGVMQNPRHLVRRRGQEARLRCSPMKGHSHVYWYRQLPEEGLKFMVYLQKENIIDESGMPKERFSAEFPKEGPSILRIQQVVRGDSAAYFCASSPATETQYFGPGTRLLVL.

V usage is TRBV2 and J usage is TRBJ2-1; D gene uncertain. This CDR3 has 12 residues. Trimming left V 4 bases short and J 7 bases short, with 8 bases between. The germline gives CDR1 SNHLY, CDR2 FYNNEI. CDR3 sequence: CASSGPGNEQFF. DNA of the CDR3: TGTGCCAGCAGTGGACCCGGGAATGAGCAGTTCTTC.

This chain joins TRBV5-1 and TRBJ1-1; D uncertain. Trimming took 0 bases from V and 0 from J, leaving 9 bases between them. CDR1 and CDR2 (germline): SGHRS, YFSETQ. The CDR3 runs 15 residues. CDR3 sequence (DNA): TGCGCCAGCAGCTTGGATGCGGGTTTGAACACTGAAGCTTTCTTT. It encodes CASSLDAGLNTEAFF.